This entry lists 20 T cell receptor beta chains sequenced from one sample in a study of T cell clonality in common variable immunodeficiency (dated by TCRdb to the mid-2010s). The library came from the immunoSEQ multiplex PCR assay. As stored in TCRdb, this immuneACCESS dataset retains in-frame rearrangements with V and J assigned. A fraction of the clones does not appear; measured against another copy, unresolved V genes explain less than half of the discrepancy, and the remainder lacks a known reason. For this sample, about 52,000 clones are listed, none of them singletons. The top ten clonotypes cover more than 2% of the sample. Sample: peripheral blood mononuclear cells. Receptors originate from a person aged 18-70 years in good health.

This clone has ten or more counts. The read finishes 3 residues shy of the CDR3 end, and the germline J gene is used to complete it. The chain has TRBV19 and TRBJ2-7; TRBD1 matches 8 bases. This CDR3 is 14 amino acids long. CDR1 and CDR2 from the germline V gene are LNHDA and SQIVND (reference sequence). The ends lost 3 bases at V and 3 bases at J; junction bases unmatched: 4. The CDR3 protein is CASSIGTGGYEQYF. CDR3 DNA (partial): TGTGCCAGTAGTATCGGCACAGGGGGCTACGAG.

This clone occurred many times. The CDR3 DNA, read in part, is TGCGCCAGCAGCTTGGGTGACCACAGGGGCCCAGAGACC. The encoded protein is CASSLGDHRGPET. The CDR3 as a whole reads CASSLGDHRGPETQYF. The chain links TRBV5-1 to TRBJ2-5; 7 bases are shared with TRBD1. Coverage ceases 3 residues before the CDR3 finishes, and the germline J gene fills in the end. Per germline, CDR1 SGHRS and CDR2 YFSETQ. This CDR3 is built from 16 residues. V lost 0 bases and J lost 4; bases outside the gene matches: 9.

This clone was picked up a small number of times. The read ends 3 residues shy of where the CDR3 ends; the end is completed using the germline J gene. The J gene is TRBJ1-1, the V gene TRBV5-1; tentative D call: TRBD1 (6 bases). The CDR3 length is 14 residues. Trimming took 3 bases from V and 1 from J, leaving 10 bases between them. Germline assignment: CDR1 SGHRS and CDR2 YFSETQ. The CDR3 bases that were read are TGCGCCAGCAGCTGGGGGGGGGCGAACACTGAA. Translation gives CASSWGGANTE. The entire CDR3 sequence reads CASSWGGANTEAFF.

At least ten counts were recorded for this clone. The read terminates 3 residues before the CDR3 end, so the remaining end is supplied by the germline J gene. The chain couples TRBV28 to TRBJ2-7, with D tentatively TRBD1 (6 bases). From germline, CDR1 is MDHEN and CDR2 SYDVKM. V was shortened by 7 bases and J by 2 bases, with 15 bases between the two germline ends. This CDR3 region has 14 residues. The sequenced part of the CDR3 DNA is TGTGCCAGCACGTCAGGGGCTAAGACCTACGAG. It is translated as CASTSGAKTYE. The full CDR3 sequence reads CASTSGAKTYEQYF. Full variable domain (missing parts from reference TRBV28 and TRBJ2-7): DVKVTQSSRYLVKRTGEKVFLECVQDMDHENMFWYRQDPGLGLRLIYFSYDVKMKEKGDIPEGYSVSREKKERFSLILESASTNQTSMYLCASTSGAKTYEQYFGPGTRLTVT.

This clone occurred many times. This CDR3 reads CAMEGAGTFPYEQYF. CDR3 DNA (partial): TGTGCCATGGAAGGAGCAGGGACATTTCCCTACGAG. This rearrangement joins TRBV7-9 to TRBJ2-7; TRBD1 might be the D (6 bases). The read is 3 residues too short to cover the CDR3 end, so that end is filled in from the germline J gene. V gave up 10 bases and J gave up 2 bases, with 21 bases separating them. The CDR3 length is 15 residues. Germline-derived CDR1 and CDR2 are SEHNR and FQNEAQ (reference sequence).

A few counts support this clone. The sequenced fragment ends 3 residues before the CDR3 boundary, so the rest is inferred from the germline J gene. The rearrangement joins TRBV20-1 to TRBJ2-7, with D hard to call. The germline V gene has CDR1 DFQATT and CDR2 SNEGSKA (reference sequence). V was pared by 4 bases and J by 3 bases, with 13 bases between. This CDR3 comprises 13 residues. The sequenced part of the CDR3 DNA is TGCAGTGCTAATGCGCGTATCTTCTACGAG. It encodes CSANARIFYE. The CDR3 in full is CSANARIFYEQYF.

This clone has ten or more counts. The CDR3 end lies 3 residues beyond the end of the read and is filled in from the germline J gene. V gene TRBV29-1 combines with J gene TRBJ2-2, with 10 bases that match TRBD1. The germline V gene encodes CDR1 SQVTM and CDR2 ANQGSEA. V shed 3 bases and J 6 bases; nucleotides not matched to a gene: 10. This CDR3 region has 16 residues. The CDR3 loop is CSVEGLGTGESGELFF. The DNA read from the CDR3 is TGCAGCGTTGAGGGATTAGGGACAGGGGAATCCGGGGAG.

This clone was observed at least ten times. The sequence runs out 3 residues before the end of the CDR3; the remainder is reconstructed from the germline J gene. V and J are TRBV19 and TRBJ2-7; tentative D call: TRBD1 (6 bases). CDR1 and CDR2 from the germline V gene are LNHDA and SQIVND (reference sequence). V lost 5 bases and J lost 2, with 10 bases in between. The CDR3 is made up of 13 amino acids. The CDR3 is CASSVQGPYEQYF. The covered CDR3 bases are TGTGCCAGTAGTGTACAGGGCCCCTACGAG.

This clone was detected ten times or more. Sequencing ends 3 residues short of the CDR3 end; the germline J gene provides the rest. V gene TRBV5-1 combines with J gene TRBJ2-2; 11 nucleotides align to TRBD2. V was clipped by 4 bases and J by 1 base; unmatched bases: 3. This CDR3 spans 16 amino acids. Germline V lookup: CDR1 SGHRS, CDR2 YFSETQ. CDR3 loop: CASSATSGGNTGELFF. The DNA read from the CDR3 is TGCGCCAGCAGCGCAACTAGCGGGGGGAACACCGGGGAG. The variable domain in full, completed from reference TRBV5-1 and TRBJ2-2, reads KAGVTQTPRYLIKTRGQQVTLSCSPISGHRSVSWYQQTPGQGLQFLFEYFSETQRNKGNFPGRFSGRQFSNSRSEMNVSTLELGDSALYLCASSATSGGNTGELFFGEGSRLTVL.

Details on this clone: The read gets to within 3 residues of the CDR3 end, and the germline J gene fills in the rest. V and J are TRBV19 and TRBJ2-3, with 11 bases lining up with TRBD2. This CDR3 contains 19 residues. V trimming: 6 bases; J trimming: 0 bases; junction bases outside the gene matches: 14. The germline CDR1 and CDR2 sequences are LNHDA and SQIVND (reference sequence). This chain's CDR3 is CASSLEGSGRAGSTDTQYF. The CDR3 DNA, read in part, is TGTGCCAGTAGCCTCGAGGGTAGCGGGAGGGCAGGAAGCACAGATACG.

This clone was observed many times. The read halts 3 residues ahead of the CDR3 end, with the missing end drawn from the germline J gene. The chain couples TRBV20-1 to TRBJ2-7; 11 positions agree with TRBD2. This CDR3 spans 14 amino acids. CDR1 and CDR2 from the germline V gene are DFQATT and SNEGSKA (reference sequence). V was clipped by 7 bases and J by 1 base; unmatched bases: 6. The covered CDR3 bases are TGCAGTGGGACACTAGCGGGAGTATCCTACGAG. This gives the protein CSGTLAGVSYE. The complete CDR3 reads CSGTLAGVSYEQYF.

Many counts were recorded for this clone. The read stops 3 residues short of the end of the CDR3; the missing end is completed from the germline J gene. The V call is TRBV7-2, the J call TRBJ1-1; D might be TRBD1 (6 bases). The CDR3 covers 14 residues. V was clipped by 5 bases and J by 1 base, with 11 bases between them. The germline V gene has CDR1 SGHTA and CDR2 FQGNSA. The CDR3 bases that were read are TGTGCCAGCAGCGAACAGGGTGCGAACACTGAA. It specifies CASSEQGANTE. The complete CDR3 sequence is CASSEQGANTEAFF.

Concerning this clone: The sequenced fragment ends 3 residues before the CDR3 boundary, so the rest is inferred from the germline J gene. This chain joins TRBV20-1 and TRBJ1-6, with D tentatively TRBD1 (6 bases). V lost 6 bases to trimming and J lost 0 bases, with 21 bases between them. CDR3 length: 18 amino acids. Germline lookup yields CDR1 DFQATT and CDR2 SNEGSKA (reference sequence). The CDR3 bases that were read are TGCAGTGCAAGGAGGACGGGGGGCTATAGCTCCTATAATTCACCC. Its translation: CSARRTGGYSSYNSP. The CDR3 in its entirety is CSARRTGGYSSYNSPLHF.

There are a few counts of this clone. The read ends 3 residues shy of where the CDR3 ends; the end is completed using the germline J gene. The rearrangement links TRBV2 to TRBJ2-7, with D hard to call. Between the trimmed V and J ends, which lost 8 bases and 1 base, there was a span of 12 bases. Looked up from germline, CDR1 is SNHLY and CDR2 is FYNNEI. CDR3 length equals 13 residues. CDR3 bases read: TGTGCCAGCGCAAGTAGTGCTTCCTACGAG. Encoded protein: CASASSASYE. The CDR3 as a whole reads CASASSASYEQYF. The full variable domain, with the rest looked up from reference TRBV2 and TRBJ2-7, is EPEVTQTPSHQVTQMGQEVILRCVPISNHLYFYWYRQILGQKVEFLVSFYNNEISEKSEIFDDQFSVERPDGSNFTLKIRSTKLEDSAMYFCASASSASYEQYFGPGTRLTVT.

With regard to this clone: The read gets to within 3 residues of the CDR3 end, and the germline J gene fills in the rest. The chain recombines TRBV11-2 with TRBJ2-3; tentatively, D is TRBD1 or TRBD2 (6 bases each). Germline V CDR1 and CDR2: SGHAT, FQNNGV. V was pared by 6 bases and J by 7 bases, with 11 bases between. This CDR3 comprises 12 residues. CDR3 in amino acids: CASRRGRNTQYF. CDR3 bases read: TGTGCCAGCAGAAGGGGGAGGAATACG. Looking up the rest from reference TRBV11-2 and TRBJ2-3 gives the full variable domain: EAGVAQSPRYKIIEKRQSVAFWCNPISGHATLYWYQQILGQGPKLLIQFQNNGVVDDSQLPKDRFSAERLKGVDSTLKIQPAKLEDSAVYLCASRRGRNTQYFGPGTRLTVL.

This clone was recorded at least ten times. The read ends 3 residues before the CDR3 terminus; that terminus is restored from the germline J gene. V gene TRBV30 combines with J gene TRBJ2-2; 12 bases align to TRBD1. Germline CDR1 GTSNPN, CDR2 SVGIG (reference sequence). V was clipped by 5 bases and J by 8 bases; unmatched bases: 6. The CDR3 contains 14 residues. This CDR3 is CAWGRDRGLGELFF. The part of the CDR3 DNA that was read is TGTGCCTGGGGCCGGGACAGGGGGCTGGGGGAG.

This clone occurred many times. CDR3: CASRKTGVGSISYEQYF. The part of the CDR3 DNA that was read is TGTGCCAGTCGGAAGACAGGGGTGGGCTCAATATCCTACGAG. The V and J genes are TRBV19 and TRBJ2-7, with TRBD1 matching over 8 bases. The CDR3 is cut off 3 residues early in the read; its end comes from the germline J gene. CDR3 length equals 17 residues. With V trimmed by 8 bases and J by 1 base, 16 bases remained unmatched. In germline, CDR1 is LNHDA, CDR2 SQIVND (reference sequence).

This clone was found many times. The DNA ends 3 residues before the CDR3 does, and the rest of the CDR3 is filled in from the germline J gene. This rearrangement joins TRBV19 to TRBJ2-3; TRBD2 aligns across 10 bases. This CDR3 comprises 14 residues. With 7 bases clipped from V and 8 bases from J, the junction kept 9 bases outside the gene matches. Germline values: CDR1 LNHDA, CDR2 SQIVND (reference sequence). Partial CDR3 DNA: TGTGCCAGTATGAGGAGCGGGGGGGCCCCTACG. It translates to CASMRSGGAPT. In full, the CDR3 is CASMRSGGAPTQYF.

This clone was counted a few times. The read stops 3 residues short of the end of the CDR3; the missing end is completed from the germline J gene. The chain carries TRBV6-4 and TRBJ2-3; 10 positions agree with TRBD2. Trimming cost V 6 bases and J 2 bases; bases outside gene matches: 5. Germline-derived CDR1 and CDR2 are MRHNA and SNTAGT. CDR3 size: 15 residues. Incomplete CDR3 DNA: TGTGCCAGCAGGGAAACTAGCGGGGCCACAGATACG. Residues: CASRETSGATDT. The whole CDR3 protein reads CASRETSGATDTQYF.

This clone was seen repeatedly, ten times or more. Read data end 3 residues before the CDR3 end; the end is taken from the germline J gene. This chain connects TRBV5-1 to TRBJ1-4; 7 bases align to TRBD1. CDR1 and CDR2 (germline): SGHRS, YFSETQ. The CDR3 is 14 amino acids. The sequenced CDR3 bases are TGCGCCAGCAGCCTCAACCCGACAGGGACCAAA. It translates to CASSLNPTGTK. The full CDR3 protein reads CASSLNPTGTKLFF.